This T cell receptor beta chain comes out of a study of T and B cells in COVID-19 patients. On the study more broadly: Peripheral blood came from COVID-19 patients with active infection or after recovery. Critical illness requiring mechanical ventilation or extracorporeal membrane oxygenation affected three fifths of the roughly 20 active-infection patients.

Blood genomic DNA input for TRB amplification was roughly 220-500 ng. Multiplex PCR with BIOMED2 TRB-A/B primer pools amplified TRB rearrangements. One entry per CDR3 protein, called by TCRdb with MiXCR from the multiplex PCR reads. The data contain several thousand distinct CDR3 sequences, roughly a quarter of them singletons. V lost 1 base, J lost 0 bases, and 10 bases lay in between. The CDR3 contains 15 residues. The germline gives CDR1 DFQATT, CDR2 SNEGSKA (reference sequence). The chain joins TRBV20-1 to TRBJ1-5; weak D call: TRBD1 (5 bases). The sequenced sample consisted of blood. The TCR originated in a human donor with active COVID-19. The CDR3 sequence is CSARGGAYSNQPQHF. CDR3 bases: TGCAGTGCTAGAGGCGGGGCCTATAGCAATCAGCCCCAGCATTTT.